This TCR beta chain was sequenced in a study of beta chain features in type 1 diabetes. Trimming pared 6 bases from V and 7 bases from J, leaving 10 bases between. Germline V lookup: CDR1 DFQATT, CDR2 SNEGSKA (reference sequence). The CDR3 sequence is 11 residues long. The whole isolated RNA underwent reverse transcription, so sequencing captured expressed TCRB transcripts. The method was immunoSEQ multiplex PCR; TCRdb's version includes in-frame clones alone and lacks a portion of them. The sample includes around 300,000 clones, 8% to 13% of them seen just once. This clonotype originated in a woman aged 25 to 39 in good health. Sequencing input: naive CD4+ T cells from blood. The V gene is TRBV20-1, the J gene TRBJ2-1; no definite D call. The CDR3 spells CSAKRWNEQFF. The DNA of the CDR3 is TGCAGTGCCAAGCGTTGGAATGAGCAGTTCTTC.